The 22 T cell receptor beta chains below come from one sample, sequenced in a study of immune evolution from preneoplasia to lung adenocarcinoma. Profiled with immunoSEQ multiplex PCR; TCRdb holds only in-frame clones, not every one. The sample contains about 9,600 clones, over 75% of which appear only once. The sample taken for sequencing was FFPE minimally invasive lung adenocarcinoma tissue. Source of these receptors: a person aged 70 to 80 with lung adenocarcinoma.

The V gene is TRBV5-1, the J gene TRBJ2-7; the D gene is possibly TRBD1 (6 bases). V lost 4 bases and J lost 6, with 14 bases in between. The germline V gene encodes CDR1 SGHRS and CDR2 YFSETQ. The CDR3 contains 13 residues. This chain's CDR3 is CASSLNRVGEQYF. Here the CDR3 DNA reads TGCGCCAGCAGCCTAAACAGGGTAGGCGAGCAGTACTTC.

As DNA, the CDR3 is TGTGCCAGCAGCTTACAGGGGAACTACGACGAGCAGTACTTC. It specifies CASSLQGNYDEQYF. The rearrangement uses TRBV7-6 and TRBJ2-7; tentatively, D is TRBD1 (6 bases). V lost 2 bases to trimming and J lost 5 bases, with 13 bases between them. CDR1 and CDR2 from the germline V gene are SGHVS and FNYEAQ. The CDR3 has 14 amino acids.

The rearrangement joins TRBV27 to TRBJ2-2; D remains unclear. Trimming stripped 6 bases from V and 1 base from J, with 6 bases between. Per the germline V gene, CDR1 is MNHEY and CDR2 is SMNVEV (reference sequence). This CDR3 spans 13 amino acids. CDR3 DNA sequence: TGTGCCAGCAGAAAACAGAACACCGGGGAGCTGTTTTTT. It translates to CASRKQNTGELFF.

V usage is TRBV5-4 and J usage is TRBJ2-3; D remains unclear. V lost 4 bases and J lost 0, with 12 bases in between. Germline V gene sequence: CDR1 SGHNT, CDR2 YYREEE (reference sequence). This CDR3 has 15 residues. The CDR3 region is CASSPQNPSTDTQYF. The CDR3 nucleotides read TGTGCCAGCAGCCCACAGAACCCTAGCACAGATACGCAGTATTTT.

The gene calls are TRBV30 and TRBJ1-6, with D possibly being TRBD1 (6 bases). V lost 3 bases and J lost 13, with 13 bases in between. The CDR3 extends over 12 amino acids. CDR1 and CDR2 (germline): GTSNPN, SVGIG (reference sequence). Here the CDR3 DNA reads TGTGCCTGGAGGGCCACAGGGTCCCCCCTCCACTTT. This codes for CAWRATGSPLHF.

The rearrangement links TRBV6-1 to TRBJ1-6, with a possible D match to TRBD1 (5 bases). Germline V gene lookup returns CDR1 MNHNS and CDR2 SASEGT. The V end lost 10 bases, the J end lost 6 bases, and 16 bases lay between the germline ends. CDR3 length equals 14 residues. The CDR3 region is CATRMDITNSPLHF. The CDR3 coding sequence is TGTGCCACCCGAATGGACATAACTAATTCACCCCTCCACTTT.

This clone was detected once. The chain employs TRBV5-1 and TRBJ1-2; D may be TRBD1 (6 bases). Trimming cost V 4 bases and J 0 bases, with 16 bases left between them. Germline V gene lookup returns CDR1 SGHRS and CDR2 YFSETQ. The CDR3 loop spans 16 amino acids. The chain's CDR3 is CASSAEAGEANYGYTF. For the CDR3, the DNA is TGCGCCAGCAGCGCGGAAGCAGGGGAAGCTAACTATGGCTACACCTTC.

This chain uses TRBV7-6 with TRBJ2-6; 8 nucleotides align to TRBD2. CDR1 and CDR2 from the germline V gene are SGHVS and FNYEAQ. Unmatched junction bases numbered 8, after V lost 4 bases and J lost 0 bases. The CDR3 length is 18 residues. This CDR3 is CASSSGGRTASGANVLTF. The CDR3 DNA reads as TGTGCCAGCAGCTCCGGCGGGAGGACGGCCTCTGGGGCCAACGTCCTGACTTTC.

The chain has TRBV2 and TRBJ1-2; 11 bases agree with TRBD1. Germline CDR1 reads SNHLY; CDR2 reads FYNNEI. The CDR3 spans 17 residues. V was pared by 2 bases and J by 8 bases, with 13 bases of the junction left unmatched. The CDR3 DNA follows: TGTGCCAGCAGTGAACTGACCCCCGGGACAGGGGGGAGCGGCTACACCTTC. Encoded protein: CASSELTPGTGGSGYTF.

CDR3 DNA sequence: TGTGCCAGCTCGCAGGGACAGGGGTCCTACAATGAGCAGTTCTTC. Its protein product is CASSQGQGSYNEQFF. The genes are TRBV18 and TRBJ2-1; 10 bases map to TRBD1. The V segment lost 6 bases and the J segment 1 base; nucleotides outside the gene matches: 3. The CDR3 contains 15 residues. Germline V lookup: CDR1 KGHSH, CDR2 LQKENI.

This chain joins TRBV11-2 and TRBJ2-3, with D possibly TRBD2 on 5 matching bases. There are 16 residues in the CDR3. CDR1 SGHAT and CDR2 FQNNGV come from the germline V gene. Trimming took off 4 bases at V and 1 base at J, with 15 bases between the two ends. This CDR3 is CASSSAHAGGTDTQYF. CDR3 nucleotide sequence: TGTGCCAGCAGCTCCGCTCATGCCGGGGGCACAGATACGCAGTATTTT.

The chain has TRBV18 and TRBJ1-5; D ambiguous. The V end was cut by 4 bases, the J end by 3 bases, with 7 bases between. This CDR3 contains 13 residues. The germline V gene encodes CDR1 KGHSH and CDR2 LQKENI. CDR3 region: CASSRGDNQPQHF. The CDR3 coding sequence is TGTGCCAGCTCACGGGGTGACAATCAGCCCCAGCATTTT.

The chain employs TRBV6-5 and TRBJ2-2; TRBD1 is a possible D gene (6 bases). This CDR3 region has 16 residues. Germline-derived CDR1 and CDR2 are MNHEY and SVGAGI. With 4 bases removed from V and 4 bases from J, the gap between germline ends came to 16 bases. The CDR3 DNA follows: TGTGCCAGCAGTTTATCAGGGGAAGTTGGCACCGGGGAGCTGTTTTTT. It is translated as CASSLSGEVGTGELFF.

The rearrangement joins TRBV10-1 to TRBJ1-2; D is undetermined. CDR1 is WNHNN, CDR2 SYGVQD, per germline (reference sequence). Trimming stripped 7 bases from V and 2 bases from J, with 11 bases between. The CDR3 is 13 residues long. In DNA form, the CDR3 reads TGCGCCAGCACGGTAGGATTGAACTATGGCTACACCTTC. Translating it yields CASTVGLNYGYTF.

The chain couples TRBV4-1 to TRBJ1-1; TRBD1 agrees at 10 bases. The germline V gene encodes CDR1 MGHRA and CDR2 YSYEKL. The ends lost 4 bases at V and 11 bases at J; junction bases unmatched: 1. This CDR3 is 11 amino acids long. DNA of the CDR3: TGCGCCAGCAGCCGACAGGGGGCGGCTTTCTTT. It encodes CASSRQGAAFF.

This clone was observed a few times. The CDR3 sequence: CASSPGTSGGQTQYF. In DNA form, the CDR3 reads TGTGCCAGCTCACCAGGGACTAGCGGGGGACAGACCCAGTACTTC. V and J are TRBV18 and TRBJ2-5; TRBD2 agrees at 14 bases. Germline loops: CDR1 KGHSH, CDR2 LQKENI. V gave up 2 bases and J gave up 6 bases; unmatched junction bases: 2. This CDR3 region has 15 residues.

In this sample, this clone turned up a few times. This chain connects TRBV7-9 to TRBJ1-6; possible D gene TRBD1, 5 bases. CDR1 and CDR2 (germline): SEHNR, FQNEAQ (reference sequence). CDR3 size: 15 residues. Trimming removed 5 bases from V and 7 bases from J, with 15 bases in between. This CDR3 reads CASSEGRVGNSPLHF. The CDR3 nucleotides are TGTGCCAGCAGCGAGGGGCGGGTGGGCAATTCACCCCTCCACTTT.

This sequence joins TRBV27 and TRBJ1-6; a possible D gene is TRBD1 (6 bases). CDR3 size: 13 residues. Looked up from germline, CDR1 is MNHEY and CDR2 is SMNVEV (reference sequence). V was shortened by 5 bases and J by 5 bases, with 7 bases between the two germline ends. CDR3 bases: TGTGCCAGCAGTCGGACAGATAATTCACCCCTCCACTTT. Translating it yields CASSRTDNSPLHF.

The chain recombines TRBV7-8 with TRBJ1-2; D is perhaps TRBD1 (5 bases). Trimming took 5 bases from V and 2 from J, leaving 15 bases between them. Germline CDR1 reads SGHVS; CDR2 reads FQNEAQ. The CDR3 length is 15 residues. CDR3 nucleotide sequence: TGTGCCAGCAGCCCTTTTGGGGGGGTCAACTATGGCTACACCTTC. It is translated as CASSPFGGVNYGYTF.

The V call is TRBV20-1, the J call TRBJ1-2; D gene unclear. Germline lookup yields CDR1 DFQATT and CDR2 SNEGSKA (reference sequence). The CDR3 is 11 amino acids. Trimming stripped 6 bases from V and 4 bases from J, with 9 bases between. CDR3 DNA sequence: TGCAGTGCCGGGCGCAGCTATGGCTACACCTTC. It codes for CSAGRSYGYTF.

This clone appeared once. The genes are TRBV4-1 and TRBJ1-5; D might be TRBD1 (5 bases). V lost 1 base, J lost 7 bases, and 11 bases lay in between. CDR1 is MGHRA and CDR2 is YSYEKL in the germline V gene. There are 14 residues in the CDR3. CDR3 DNA sequence: TGCGCCAGCAGCCAAGTCCCCGGGACCCAGCCCCAGCATTTT. Amino acids: CASSQVPGTQPQHF.

Only one count was recorded for this clone. The chain has TRBV9 and TRBJ2-7; D unclear. CDR1 SGDLS and CDR2 YYNGEE come from the germline V gene. This CDR3 is 15 amino acids long. Trimming left V 0 bases short and J 2 bases short, with 12 bases between. CDR3 region: CASSVGKAATYEQYF. CDR3 nucleotides: TGTGCCAGCAGCGTAGGTAAGGCAGCAACCTACGAGCAGTACTTC.